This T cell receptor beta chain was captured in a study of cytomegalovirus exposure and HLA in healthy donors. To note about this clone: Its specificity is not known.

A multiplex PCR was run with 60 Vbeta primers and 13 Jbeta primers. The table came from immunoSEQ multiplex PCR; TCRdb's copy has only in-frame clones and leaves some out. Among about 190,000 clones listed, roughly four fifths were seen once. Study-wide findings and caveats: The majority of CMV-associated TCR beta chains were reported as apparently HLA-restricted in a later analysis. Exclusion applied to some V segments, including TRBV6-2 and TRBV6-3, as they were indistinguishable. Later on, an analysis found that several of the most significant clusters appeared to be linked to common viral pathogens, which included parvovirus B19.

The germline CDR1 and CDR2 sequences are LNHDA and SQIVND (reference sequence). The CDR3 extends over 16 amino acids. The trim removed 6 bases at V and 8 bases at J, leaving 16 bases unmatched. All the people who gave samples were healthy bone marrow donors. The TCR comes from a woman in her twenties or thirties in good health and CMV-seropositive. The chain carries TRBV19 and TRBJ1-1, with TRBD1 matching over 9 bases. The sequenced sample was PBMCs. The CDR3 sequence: CASSLTGGALRAEAFF. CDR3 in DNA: TGTGCCAGTAGCCTTACAGGGGGCGCGTTAAGGGCCGAAGCTTTCTTT.